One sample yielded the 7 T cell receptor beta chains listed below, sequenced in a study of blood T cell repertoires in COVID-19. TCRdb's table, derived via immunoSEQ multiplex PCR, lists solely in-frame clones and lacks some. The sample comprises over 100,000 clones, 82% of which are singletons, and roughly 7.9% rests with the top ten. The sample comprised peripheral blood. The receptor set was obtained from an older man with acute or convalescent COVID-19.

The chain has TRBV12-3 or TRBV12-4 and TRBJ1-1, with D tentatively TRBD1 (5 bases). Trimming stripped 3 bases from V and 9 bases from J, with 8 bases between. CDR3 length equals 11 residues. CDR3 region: CASSLGPKAFF. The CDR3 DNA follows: TGTGCCAGCAGTTTGGGGCCGAAAGCTTTCTTT.

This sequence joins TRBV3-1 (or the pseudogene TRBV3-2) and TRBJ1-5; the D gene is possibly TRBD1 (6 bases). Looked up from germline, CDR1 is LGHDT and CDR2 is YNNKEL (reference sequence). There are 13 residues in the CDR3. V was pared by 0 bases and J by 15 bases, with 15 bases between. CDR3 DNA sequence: TGTGCCAGCAGCCAAGATATTCAGGGGCGCCGGCATTTT. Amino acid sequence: CASSQDIQGRRHF.

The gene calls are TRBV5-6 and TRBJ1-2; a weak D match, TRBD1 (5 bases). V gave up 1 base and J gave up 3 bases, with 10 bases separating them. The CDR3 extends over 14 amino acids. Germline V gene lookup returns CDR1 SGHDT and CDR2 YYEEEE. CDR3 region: CASSLWGSYYGYTF. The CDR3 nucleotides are TGTGCCAGCAGCTTGTGGGGCAGCTACTATGGCTACACCTTC.

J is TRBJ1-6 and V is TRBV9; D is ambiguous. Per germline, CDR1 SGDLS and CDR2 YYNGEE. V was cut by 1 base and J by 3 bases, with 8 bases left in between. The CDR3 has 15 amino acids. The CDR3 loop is CASSVTPSYNSPLHF. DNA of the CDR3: TGTGCCAGCAGCGTAACCCCCAGCTATAATTCACCCCTCCACTTT.

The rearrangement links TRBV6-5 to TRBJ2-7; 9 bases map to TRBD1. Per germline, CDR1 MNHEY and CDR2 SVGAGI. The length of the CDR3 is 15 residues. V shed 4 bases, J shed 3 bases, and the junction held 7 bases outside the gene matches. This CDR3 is CASSSRTGVGYEQYF. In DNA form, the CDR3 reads TGTGCCAGCAGTTCTAGGACAGGGGTGGGCTACGAGCAGTACTTC.

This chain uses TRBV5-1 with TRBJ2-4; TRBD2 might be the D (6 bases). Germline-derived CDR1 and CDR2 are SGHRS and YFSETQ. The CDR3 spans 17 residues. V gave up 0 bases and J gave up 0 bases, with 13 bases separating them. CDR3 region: CASSLGRDVRAKNIQYF. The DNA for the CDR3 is TGCGCCAGCAGCTTGGGGCGGGATGTTAGAGCCAAAAACATTCAGTACTTC.

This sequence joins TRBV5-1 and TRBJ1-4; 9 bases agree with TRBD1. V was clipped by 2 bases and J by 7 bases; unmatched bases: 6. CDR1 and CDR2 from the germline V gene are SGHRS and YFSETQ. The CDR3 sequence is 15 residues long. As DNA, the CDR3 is TGCGCCAGCAGCTTTCTTGGGACAGGGAGTGAAAAACTGTTTTTT. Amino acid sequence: CASSFLGTGSEKLFF.